This entry features one T cell receptor beta chain sequence. The data are from a study of T cell changes during pregnancy in multiple sclerosis. Trimming took off 6 bases at V and 0 bases at J, with 7 bases between the two ends. This CDR3 comprises 13 residues. Germline V lookup: CDR1 MNHEY, CDR2 SMNVEV (reference sequence). The method was immunoSEQ multiplex PCR; TCRdb's version includes in-frame clones alone and lacks a portion of them. The sample yields about 46,000 clones, about 94% seen once. This chain links TRBV27 with TRBJ2-3; D uncertain. This material consisted of CD8+ T cells from peripheral blood mononuclear cells, taken after pregnancy. The receptor was isolated from a female donor with multiple sclerosis, enrolled in a pregnancy study. CDR3 amino acids: CASRPLSTDTQYF. The DNA of the CDR3 is TGTGCCAGCAGACCTCTAAGCACAGATACGCAGTATTTT.